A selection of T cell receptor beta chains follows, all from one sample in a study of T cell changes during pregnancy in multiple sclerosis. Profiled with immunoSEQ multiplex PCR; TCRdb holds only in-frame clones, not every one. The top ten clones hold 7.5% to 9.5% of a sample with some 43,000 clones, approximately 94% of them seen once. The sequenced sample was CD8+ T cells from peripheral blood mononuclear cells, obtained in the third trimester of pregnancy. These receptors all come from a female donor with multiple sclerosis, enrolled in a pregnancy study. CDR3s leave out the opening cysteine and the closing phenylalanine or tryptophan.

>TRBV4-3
ASSPRTGGRTNEKLF
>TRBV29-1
SVEQEQGYEQY
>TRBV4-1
ASSFRLAGAQEQF
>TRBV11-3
ASSLGTGFTDTQY
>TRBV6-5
ASSPGTDQETQY
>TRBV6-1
ASSEMGPGQPQH
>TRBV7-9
ASRTEGSYNEQF
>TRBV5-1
ASSSAKSSYNEQF
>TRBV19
ASSTGSHEQY
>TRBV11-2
ASSLFPDSYEQY
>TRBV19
ASSMGTGGDHF
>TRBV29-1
SGAGENTGELF
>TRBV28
ASSPPRTFRGNTIY
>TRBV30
AWSTGQYGYT
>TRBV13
ASSLRGEDTGELF
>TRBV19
ASSIGAEAF
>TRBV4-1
ASSQVVQGMNTEAF
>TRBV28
ASSLSGRLYEQY
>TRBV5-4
ASSLDAENIQY
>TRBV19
ASTPDREPYEQY
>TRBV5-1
ASSLTQGSYEQY
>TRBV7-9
ASRDQGARTEAF
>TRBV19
ASSPDGGYGYT
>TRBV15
ATSRGGTGQQNEQY